These 8 T cell receptor beta chains originate from one sample sequenced in a study of blood T cell repertoires in COVID-19. Profiled with immunoSEQ multiplex PCR; TCRdb holds only in-frame clones, not every one. The top ten hold over 8% of the sample, which has 130,000 to 150,000 clones, 81% seen once. The sample taken for sequencing was peripheral blood. Every receptor here comes from a human donor in a cohort sampled during active COVID-19.

This clone was seen a single time. The chain carries TRBV7-2 and TRBJ2-3; 10 bases fit TRBD1. This CDR3 is built from 15 residues. CDR1 and CDR2 (germline): SGHTA, FQGNSA. Losses at the gene ends were 7 bases for V and 3 bases for J; bases not matched to a gene: 7. The CDR3 DNA reads TGTGCCAGCACCAGGGACAGGGGTGGTACAGATACGCAGTATTTT. Protein: CASTRDRGGTDTQYF.

The V gene is TRBV21-1, the J gene TRBJ2-1; the listed D gene, TRBD2, was not tested against the DNA. TRBV21-1 is designated a pseudogene. The CDR3 is made up of 17 amino acids. This CDR3 is CASSPRSGSGSRDEQFF. Here the CDR3 DNA reads TGTGCCAGCAGCCCACGCTCCGGTAGCGGGAGTAGGGATGAGCAGTTCTTC.

The V and J genes are TRBV11-3 and TRBJ2-3; 7 bases fit TRBD2. This CDR3 is built from 16 residues. J gave up 6 bases and V 0 bases, and 9 bases lay outside the gene matches. Germline V gene lookup returns CDR1 SGHNT and CDR2 YENEEA. This CDR3 is CASSLEASGGEDTQYF. CDR3 in DNA: TGTGCCAGCAGCTTAGAGGCTAGCGGAGGGGAGGATACGCAGTATTTT.

This chain connects TRBV28 to TRBJ1-2; 7 nucleotides match TRBD1. The CDR3 runs to 15 residues. The germline gives CDR1 MDHEN, CDR2 SYDVKM. The V and J ends lost 4 bases and 0 bases, in that order; junction bases with no gene match: 5. The CDR3 DNA reads TGTGCCAGCAGTTCCAGACAGGGAGCTAACTATGGCTACACCTTC. This encodes CASSSRQGANYGYTF.

V and J are TRBV28 and TRBJ2-7; D is unclear. The CDR3 extends over 14 amino acids. V was shortened by 2 bases and J by 2 bases, with 10 bases between the two germline ends. Germline lookup yields CDR1 MDHEN and CDR2 SYDVKM. The CDR3 sequence: CASSLGGVPYEQYF. DNA for the CDR3: TGTGCCAGCAGTTTAGGCGGAGTGCCCTACGAGCAGTACTTC.

DNA for the CDR3: TGTGCCAGCAGACTAGGTAGCAATCAGCCCCAGCATTTT. It encodes CASRLGSNQPQHF. The V call is TRBV12-3 or TRBV12-4, the J call TRBJ1-5; D ambiguous. The CDR3 is 13 amino acids. Trimming pared 6 bases from V and 0 bases from J, leaving 6 bases between.

This chain joins TRBV7-6 and TRBJ2-5; no clear D. The V and J ends lost 2 bases and 6 bases respectively, with 7 bases between them. This CDR3 is built from 12 residues. Germline V gene data show CDR1 as SGHVS and CDR2 as FNYEAQ. As DNA, the CDR3 is TGTGCCAGCAGCTTATCCCTCCAGACCCAGTACTTC. Translation: CASSLSLQTQYF.

J is TRBJ2-3 and V is TRBV11-2; 8 nucleotides agree with TRBD2. This CDR3 is built from 16 residues. Germline V gene sequence: CDR1 SGHAT, CDR2 FQNNGV. With 1 base clipped from V and 2 bases from J, the junction kept 5 bases outside the gene matches. The CDR3 protein is CASSLGIAGNTDTQYF. Here the CDR3 DNA reads TGTGCCAGCAGCTTAGGGATAGCGGGAAACACAGATACGCAGTATTTT.